The T cell receptor beta chain described here comes from a study of neurological immune-mediated disorders (dated by TCRdb to between 2019 and 2020). Study-level background: Peripheral blood TCR-beta repertoires from patients with HTLV-I-associated myelopathy (HAM/TSP), patients with multiple sclerosis, and healthy controls were compared in the study using UMI-based sequencing. Alongside PBMC samples, the set of fewer than 110 TCR-beta libraries contained longitudinal samples, technical triplicates, and paired CD4+ and CD8+ T-cell subsets that had been sorted. Technical triplicate libraries were sequenced to precisely calculate how much the frequency of each individual clone varied. The cohort comprised about 70 subjects: 14 HAM/TSP patients, around 35 multiple sclerosis patients and around 20 healthy controls.

Findings and caveats that apply to the study as a whole: Across subjects, expanded clones never shared an identical CDR3 amino acid sequence, which suggests that the TCR-beta repertoires in every group were private. TCR clonal expansion was highest in HAM/TSP patients and lowest in MS patients, with MS patients falling below even healthy controls.

What this sample's time point label stands for: technical triplicate 3. For unsorted PBMC libraries, 2 million PBMCs were used after storage in RNAlater at -80 degrees C until RNA extraction. PBMCs were separated from peripheral blood using Ficoll-Hypaque density gradient centrifugation and then cryopreserved in liquid nitrogen. cDNA was synthesized by template-switch 5'RACE using a primer with a 10-nucleotide random unique molecular identifier that tagged each TCR transcript. Over 180 million TCR-beta sequences, covering 15-18 subjects, were produced in each sequencing run. Total RNA was extracted with the RNeasy kit. The KAPA Real-time Library Amplification kit was used to amplify TCR-beta VDJ regions with primers for the TCR constant region and the 5'RACE anchor. A first PCR added sample indexes and Illumina adaptors, after which a second PCR increased the library yield. The roughly 650 bp TCR product was size-selected on a 2% E-gel SizeSelection system after Ampure bead purification. Before pooling, library quality was checked on a Bioanalyzer, concentration was measured with Qubit, and libraries were quantified with the Kapa Library Quantification kit. An Illumina HiSeq 2500 was used to sequence the libraries paired-end at 2 x 150 bp. To increase sequence diversity, about 25-31% phiX was spiked into each library pool. The source study handled its data this way. Quality-filtered reads were processed with the UMI-based MiGEC pipeline, and over 75% of raw TCR sequences were removed by the MiGEC pipeline during error correction. IMGT germline references were used for alignment of VDJ genes, and clonotypes were defined by a unique CDR3 amino acid sequence together with V-J genes. Clonal expansion, Shannon diversity and CDR3 relatedness (CalcPairwiseDistances, ClusterSamples) were evaluated with VDJtools, and phylogenetic trees were built with CLCbio workbench. Using coefficient-of-variation modelling across technical triplicates, the study counted a clone as expanded if it had at least 8 unique UMIs. TCRdb ran its own pipeline on the public reads, namely fastp trimming at Q25 and MiXCR clone calling, and kept in-frame beta chains. Every entry covers one CDR3 protein and lists the most common genes and DNA from its rows. TCRdb's processing, not the authors', yielded these V and J calls. In all, the sample holds about 44,000 distinct CDR3 sequences, and 20% to 25% of those were seen once. 4% to 5.5% of the sample rests with the top ten.

With respect to this clonotype: Its antigen target is currently unknown. Base qualities are not provided; no much larger clone lies one nucleotide away.

Specimen: PBMCs. The clonotype originates from a man in his fifties or sixties with HTLV-1-associated myelopathy (HAM/TSP).

The CDR3 reads as follows: CASSYRDSQGEQFF. In nucleotide form, the sequence is TGTGCCAGCAGCTATCGGGACTCCCAAGGGGAGCAGTTCTTC. This sequence uses TRBV7-9 and TRBJ2-1, and TRBD2 may be the D gene, going by 6 matching bases. The germline V gene (reference sequence) sets CDR1 to SEHNR and CDR2 to FQNEAQ. The CDR3 spans 14 residues, from the cysteine through the phenylalanine. The read is trimmed to its CDR3 DNA, 42 bases read in frame from base 1. The junction carries 17 bases between V and J, which are trimmed by 4 bases and 10 bases respectively.